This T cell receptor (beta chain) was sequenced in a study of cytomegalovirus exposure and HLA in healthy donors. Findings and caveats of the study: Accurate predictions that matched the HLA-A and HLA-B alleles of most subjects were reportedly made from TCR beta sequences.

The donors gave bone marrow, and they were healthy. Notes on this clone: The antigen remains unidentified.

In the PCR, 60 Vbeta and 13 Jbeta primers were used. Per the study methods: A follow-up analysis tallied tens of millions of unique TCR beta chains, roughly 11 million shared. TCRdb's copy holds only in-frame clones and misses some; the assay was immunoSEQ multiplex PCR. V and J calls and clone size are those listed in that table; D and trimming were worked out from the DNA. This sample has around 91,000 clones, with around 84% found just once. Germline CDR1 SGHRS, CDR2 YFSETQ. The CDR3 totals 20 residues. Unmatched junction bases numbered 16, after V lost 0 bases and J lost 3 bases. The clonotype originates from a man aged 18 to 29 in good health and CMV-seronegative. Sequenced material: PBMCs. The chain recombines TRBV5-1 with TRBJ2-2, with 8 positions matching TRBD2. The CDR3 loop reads CASSLVDGGATGPYTGELFF. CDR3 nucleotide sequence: TGCGCCAGCAGCTTGGTGGACGGGGGGGCGACGGGGCCCTACACCGGGGAGCTGTTTTTT.